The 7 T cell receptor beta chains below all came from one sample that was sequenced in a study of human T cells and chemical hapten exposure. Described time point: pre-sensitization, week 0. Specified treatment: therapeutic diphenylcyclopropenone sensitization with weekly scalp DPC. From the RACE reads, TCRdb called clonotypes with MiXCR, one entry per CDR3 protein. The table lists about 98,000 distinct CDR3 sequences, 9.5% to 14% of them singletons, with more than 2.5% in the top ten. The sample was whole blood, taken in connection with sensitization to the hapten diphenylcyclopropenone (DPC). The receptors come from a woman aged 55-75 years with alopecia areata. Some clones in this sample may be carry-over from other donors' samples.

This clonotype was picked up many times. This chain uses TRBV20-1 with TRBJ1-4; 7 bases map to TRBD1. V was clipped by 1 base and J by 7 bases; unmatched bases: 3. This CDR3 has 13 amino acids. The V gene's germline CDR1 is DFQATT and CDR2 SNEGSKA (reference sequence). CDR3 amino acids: CSARGQGTEKLFF. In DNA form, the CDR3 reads TGCAGTGCTAGAGGACAGGGAACTGAAAAACTGTTTTTT.

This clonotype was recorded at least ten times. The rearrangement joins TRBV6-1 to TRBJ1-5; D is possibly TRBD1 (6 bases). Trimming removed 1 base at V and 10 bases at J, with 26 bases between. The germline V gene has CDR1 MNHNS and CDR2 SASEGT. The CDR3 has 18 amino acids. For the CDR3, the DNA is TGTGCCAGCAGTGAAGTAAGCGGCAGGGGAGTGGTTGGAAGCCCCCAGCATTTT. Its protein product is CASSEVSGRGVVGSPQHF.

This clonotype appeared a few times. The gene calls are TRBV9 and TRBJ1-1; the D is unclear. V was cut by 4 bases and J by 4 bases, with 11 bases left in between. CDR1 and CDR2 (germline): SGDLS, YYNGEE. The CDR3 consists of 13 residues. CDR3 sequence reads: CASSPGVGTEAFF. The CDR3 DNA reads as TGTGCCAGCAGCCCGGGTGTGGGCACTGAAGCTTTCTTT.

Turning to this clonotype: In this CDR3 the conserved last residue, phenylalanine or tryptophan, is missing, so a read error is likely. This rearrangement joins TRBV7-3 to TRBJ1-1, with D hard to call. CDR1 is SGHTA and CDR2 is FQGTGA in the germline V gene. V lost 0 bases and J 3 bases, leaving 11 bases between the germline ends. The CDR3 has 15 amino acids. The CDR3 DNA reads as TGTGCCAGCAGCTTAACCCCGCCACCCTACACTGAAGCTTTCCTT. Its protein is CASSLTPPPYTEAFL.

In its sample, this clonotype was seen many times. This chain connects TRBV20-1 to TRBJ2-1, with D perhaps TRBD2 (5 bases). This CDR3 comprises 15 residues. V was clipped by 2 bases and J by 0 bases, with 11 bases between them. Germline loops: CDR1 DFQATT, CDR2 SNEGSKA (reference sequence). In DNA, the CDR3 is TGCAGTGCTAGACGGGTCGGGGACTCCTACAATGAGCAGTTCTTC. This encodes CSARRVGDSYNEQFF.

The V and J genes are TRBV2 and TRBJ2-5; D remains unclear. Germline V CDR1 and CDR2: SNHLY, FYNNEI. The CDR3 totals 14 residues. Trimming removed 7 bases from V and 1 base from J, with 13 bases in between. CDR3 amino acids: CASIPINLQETQYF. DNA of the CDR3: TGTGCCAGCATTCCGATCAACCTCCAAGAGACCCAGTACTTC.

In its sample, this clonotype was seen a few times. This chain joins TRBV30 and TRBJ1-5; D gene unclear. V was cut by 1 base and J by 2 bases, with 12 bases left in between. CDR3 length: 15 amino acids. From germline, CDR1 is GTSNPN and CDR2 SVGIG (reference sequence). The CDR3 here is CAWSEGLGGNQPQHF. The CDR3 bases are TGTGCCTGGAGTGAAGGTTTGGGCGGCAATCAGCCCCAGCATTTT.